This T cell receptor beta chain is drawn from a study of beta chain features in type 1 diabetes. Trimming took 3 bases from V and 3 from J; bases not matched to a gene: 8. Germline loops: CDR1 SGHNT, CDR2 YYREEE (reference sequence). The CDR3 contains 16 residues. As concerns this clone: Its target is not known.

Points from the study as a whole: There was a possibility that cDNA sequencing over-represented cells with high TCR expression.

What was sequenced were expressed TCRB transcripts, since all of the isolated RNA had been reverse transcribed. Naive, central memory and regulatory T cell samples yielded about 3.9 million reads on average. The protocol was immunoSEQ multiplex PCR, while the TCRdb copy is restricted to in-frame clones and leaves out a portion. The sample holds 500,000 to 700,000 clones, about a sixth seen once. The origin of this receptor is a young man in good health. The chain couples TRBV5-4 to TRBJ2-5, with 10 bases matching TRBD1. The sequenced material came from naive CD4+ T cells from blood. The CDR3 DNA is TGTGCCAGCAGCTCTAGTCCCGGGACAGGGGAAGAGACCCAGTACTTC. Translation gives CASSSSPGTGEETQYF.